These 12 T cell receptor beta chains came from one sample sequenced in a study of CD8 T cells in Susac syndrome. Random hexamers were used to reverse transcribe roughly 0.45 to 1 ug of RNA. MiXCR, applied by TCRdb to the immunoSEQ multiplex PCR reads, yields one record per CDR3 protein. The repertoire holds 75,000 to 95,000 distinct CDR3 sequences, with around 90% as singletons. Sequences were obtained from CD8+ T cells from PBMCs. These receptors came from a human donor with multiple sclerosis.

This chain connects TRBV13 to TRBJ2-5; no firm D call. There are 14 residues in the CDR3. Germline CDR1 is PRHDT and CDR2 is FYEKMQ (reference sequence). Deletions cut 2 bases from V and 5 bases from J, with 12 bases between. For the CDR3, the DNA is TGTGCCAGCAGCTTAAATCTTGCTTCTGAGACCCAGTACTTC. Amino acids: CASSLNLASETQYF. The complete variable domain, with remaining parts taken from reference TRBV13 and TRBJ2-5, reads AAGVIQSPRHLIKEKRETATLKCYPIPRHDTVYWYQQGPGQDPQFLISFYEKMQSDKGSIPDRFSAQQFSDYHSELNMSSLELGDSALYFCASSLNLASETQYFGPGTRLLVL.

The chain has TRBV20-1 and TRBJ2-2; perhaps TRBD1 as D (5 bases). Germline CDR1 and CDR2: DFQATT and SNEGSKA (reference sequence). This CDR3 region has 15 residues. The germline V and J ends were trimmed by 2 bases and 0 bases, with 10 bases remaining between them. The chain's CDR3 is CSARIVGPNTGELFF. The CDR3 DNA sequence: TGCAGTGCTAGAATCGTGGGGCCGAACACCGGGGAGCTGTTTTTT.

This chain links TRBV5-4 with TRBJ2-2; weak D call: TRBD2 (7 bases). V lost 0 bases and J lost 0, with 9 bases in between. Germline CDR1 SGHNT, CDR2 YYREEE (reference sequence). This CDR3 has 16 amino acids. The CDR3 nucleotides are TGTGCCAGCAGCTTGGGGGGGGGCTCGAACACCGGGGAGCTGTTTTTT. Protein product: CASSLGGGSNTGELFF.

CDR3 in amino acids: CASSLEMSGRGEQFF. The CDR3 DNA follows: TGTGCCAGCAGCTTAGAGATGAGCGGGAGGGGTGAGCAGTTCTTC. The chain employs TRBV11-2 and TRBJ2-1, with 10 positions matching TRBD2. The CDR3 length is 15 residues. Germline CDR1 and CDR2: SGHAT and FQNNGV. The trim removed 0 bases at V and 9 bases at J, leaving 5 bases unmatched.

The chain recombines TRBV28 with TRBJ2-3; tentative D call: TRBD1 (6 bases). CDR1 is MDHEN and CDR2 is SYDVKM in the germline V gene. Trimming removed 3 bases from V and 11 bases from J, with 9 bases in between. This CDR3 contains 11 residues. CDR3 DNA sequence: TGTGCCAGCAGTTTTCAGGGGATGCAGTATTTT. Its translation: CASSFQGMQYF.

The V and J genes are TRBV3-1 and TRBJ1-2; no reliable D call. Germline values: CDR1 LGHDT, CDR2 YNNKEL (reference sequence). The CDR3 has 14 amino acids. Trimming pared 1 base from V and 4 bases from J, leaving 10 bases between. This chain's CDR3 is CASSQVIGSYGYTF. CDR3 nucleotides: TGTGCCAGCAGCCAAGTGATCGGTAGCTATGGCTACACCTTC.

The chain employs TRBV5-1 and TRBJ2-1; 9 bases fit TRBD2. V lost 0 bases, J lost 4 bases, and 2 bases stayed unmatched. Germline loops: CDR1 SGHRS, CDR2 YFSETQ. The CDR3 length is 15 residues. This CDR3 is CASSLVAGGYNEQFF. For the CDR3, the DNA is TGCGCCAGCAGCTTGGTGGCGGGGGGGTACAATGAGCAGTTCTTC.

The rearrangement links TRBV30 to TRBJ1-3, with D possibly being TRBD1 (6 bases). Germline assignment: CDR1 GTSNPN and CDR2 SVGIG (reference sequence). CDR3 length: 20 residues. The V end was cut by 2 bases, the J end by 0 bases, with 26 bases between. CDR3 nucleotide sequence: TGTGCCTGGAGTATATCCCCGAATTCTTATAGGACAGCCTCTGGAAACACCATATATTTT. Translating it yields CAWSISPNSYRTASGNTIYF.

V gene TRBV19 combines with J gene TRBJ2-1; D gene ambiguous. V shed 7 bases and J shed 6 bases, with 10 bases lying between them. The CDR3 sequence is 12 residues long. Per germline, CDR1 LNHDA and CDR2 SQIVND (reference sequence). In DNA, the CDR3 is TGTGCCAGTAAGAAGATAGTCAATGAGCAGTTCTTC. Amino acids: CASKKIVNEQFF.

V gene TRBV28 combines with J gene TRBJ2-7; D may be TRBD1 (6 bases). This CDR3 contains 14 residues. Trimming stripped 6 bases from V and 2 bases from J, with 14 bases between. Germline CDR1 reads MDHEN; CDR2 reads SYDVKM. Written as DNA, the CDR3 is TGTGCCAGCAGCTACCCCGGGACACCCTACGAGCAGTACTTC. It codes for CASSYPGTPYEQYF.

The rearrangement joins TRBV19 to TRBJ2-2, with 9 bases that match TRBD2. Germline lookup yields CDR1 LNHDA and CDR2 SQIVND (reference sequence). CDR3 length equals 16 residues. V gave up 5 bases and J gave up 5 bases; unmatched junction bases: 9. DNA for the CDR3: TGTGCCAGTAGTGTAGGAAGCGGGAGGCTAACCGGGGAGCTGTTTTTT. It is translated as CASSVGSGRLTGELFF.

CDR3 bases: TGTGCCAGCTCACCAGAGGACAGGGGGGGAGCCAAAAACATTCAGTACTTC. Its translation: CASSPEDRGGAKNIQYF. V gene TRBV18 combines with J gene TRBJ2-4; 10 positions match TRBD1. The CDR3 spans 17 residues. J lost 0 bases, V lost 2 bases, and 4 bases had no gene match. Germline values: CDR1 KGHSH, CDR2 LQKENI.